This T cell receptor beta chain comes out of a study of human T cells and chemical hapten exposure (dated by TCRdb to 2020 to 2023). For context, the study as a whole: For sensitization, 2% DPC in acetone was applied to a 2 cm by 2 cm area of upper inner arm skin. Throughout the study period of approximately 23 weeks, patients also received therapeutic DPC doses to the scalp every week. Patch tests used Finn chambers with 0.01% DPC on the upper back, scored after 6 days by International Contact Dermatitis Research Group standards. The patient cohort, mostly female, included alopecia areata with under or over 50% scalp involvement, alopecia totalis and alopecia universalis. Libraries were pooled for sequencing, and variation in per-sample TCR yields was attributed mainly to small differences in library volumes within the pool. In alopecia patients, the study followed how the peripheral blood TCR repertoire changed in vivo over primary and secondary sensitization to diphenylcyclopropenone (DPC), a hapten. Blood samples were taken from patients before sensitization (week 0) and at 2, 6 and about 24 weeks after DPC sensitization. Some 29 alopecia patients gave blood for TCR sequencing at one to four time points (pre-sensitization, 2, 6 and 24 weeks). Both TCR alpha and TCR beta chains were sequenced from each blood RNA sample. Results and caveats for the whole study, not just this receptor: Repeated subsampling changed both the strength of the expansion versus patch-test correlation and the threshold at which that correlation became significant. The number of TCRs above 1 in 1000 frequency did not change with DPC sensitization; there was no evidence of global repertoire structure alterations. All patients had alopecia, a presumed autoimmune disease, so their immune response might differ from that of healthy individuals. Patch test score correlated positively with the number of PT1 expanded TCRs, reaching significance at thresholds 8, 16 and 32 but not at 4. Expanded TCRs formed significantly more large CDR3 similarity clusters than pre-sensitization or healthy control sets, consistent with antigen-driven responses.

The protocol used for the library was RACE. Sequencer: NextSeq 500. During library preparation, unique molecular identifiers were attached to individual cDNA molecules so that TCRs could be counted in a quantitative, reproducible way. As for the original processing: The median number of TCRs per sample was 95,638, ranging from roughly 23,224 to 690,600. V, J and CDR3 annotation of the TCR reads was carried out using the Decombinator software suite. For PS versus PT1 abundance plots, all samples were subsampled to the same number of TCRs (28,000). Expanded TCRs were defined as absent before sensitization and observed at least eight times at the 2-week time point. TCRdb applied fastp at Q25 and MiXCR to the public reads, then kept only in-frame beta chains. Rows with one shared CDR3 protein collapse into an entry with the most common genes and DNA. These V and J calls derive from TCRdb rather than the authors' analysis. The sample table records tens of thousands of distinct CDR3 sequences; under 13% of these occur just once. Less than 35% of the sample goes to the ten largest clones.

This clonotype has ten or more counts. Its antigen has not been determined. Base qualities were left out, and no much larger clone turns up one base away. The V end loses 5 bases and the J end loses 5 bases, and a stretch of 12 bases separates them. The germline V gene (reference sequence) supplies CDR1 MNHEY and CDR2 SMNVEV. Including the terminal cysteine and phenylalanine, the CDR3 comprises 13 residues. The CDR3 DNA has 39 bases and is translated from base 1. The sample's time point, from its label and the paper: pre-sensitization, week 0. Per the publication, the treatment or condition label means: therapeutic diphenylcyclopropenone sensitization with weekly scalp DPC. Total RNA was extracted from unfractionated whole blood that had been collected in Tempus Blood RNA tubes. Blood at each patch-test visit was drawn before the patch test was applied. Patients were eligible if aged 18 to 70, diagnosed with alopecia and judged suitable for DPC therapy, and pregnant patients were excluded.

Rearrangement joined TRBV27 to TRBJ2-5; a tentative D call is TRBD2 (5 bases match). This clonotype originated in a man between 45 and 60 years old with alopecia areata. Some clones in this sample may be carry-over from other donors' samples. The material sequenced was whole blood, taken in connection with sensitization to the hapten diphenylcyclopropenone (DPC). The CDR3 protein sequence reads: CASSTGQRETQYF. The nucleotide sequence reads TGTGCCAGCAGTACCGGCCAGCGGGAGACCCAGTACTTC.